This T cell receptor beta chain was sequenced during a study of T cells after yellow fever vaccination. Germline trimming cut 5 bases from V and 6 bases from J; bases unmatched to any gene: 14. Germline V gene data show CDR1 as SGHAT and CDR2 as FQNNGV. The CDR3 spans 17 residues. TCRdb redid the calling of the 5' RACE reads with MiXCR, one entry per CDR3 protein. Altogether over 200,000 distinct CDR3 sequences are present, roughly 6.2% being singletons, with the ten largest covering 0.85% to 1.2%. Sequenced here: CD4+ T cells sorted from PBMCs, sampled on the day of the yellow fever booster vaccination. The TCR originated in a man aged 30 to 39 who received the YFV17D yellow fever vaccine. The rearrangement joins TRBV11-2 to TRBJ2-3, with 10 bases identical to TRBD2. DNA for the CDR3: TGTGCCAGCAGCATAGTGGGCCTAGCGGGAGCCGGGGATACGCAGTATTTT. Residues: CASSIVGLAGAGDTQYF.